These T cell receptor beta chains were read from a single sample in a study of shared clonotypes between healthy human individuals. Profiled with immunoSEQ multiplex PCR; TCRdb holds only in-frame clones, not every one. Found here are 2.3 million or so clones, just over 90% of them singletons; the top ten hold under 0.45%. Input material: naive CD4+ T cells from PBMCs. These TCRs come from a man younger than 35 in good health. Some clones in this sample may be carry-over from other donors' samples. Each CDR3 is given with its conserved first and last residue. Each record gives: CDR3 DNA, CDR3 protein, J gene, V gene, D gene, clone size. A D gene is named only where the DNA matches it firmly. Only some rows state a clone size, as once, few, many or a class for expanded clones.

TGTGCCAGCACTCTTATATCGGGGAACACTGAAGCTTTCTTT CASTLISGNTEAFF TRBJ1-1 TRBV27 NA NA
TGTGCCAGCAGCTTAGGACTAGCGGGAGTGTCAGATACGCAGTATTTT CASSLGLAGVSDTQYF TRBJ2-3 TRBV7-3 TRBD2 NA
TGCGCCAGCAGCTTGGAGGCAGGGGGAGGCTACACCTTC CASSLEAGGGYTF TRBJ1-2 TRBV5-1 TRBD1 NA
TGTGCCAGCAGCTTAGCGGTGGGGGGAGTGGATACGCAGTATTTT CASSLAVGGVDTQYF TRBJ2-3 TRBV7-8 NA NA
TGTGCCAGCAGCTCCCCGGGGAGGAATTCACCCCTCCACTTT CASSSPGRNSPLHF TRBJ1-6 TRBV7-9 NA NA
TGTGCCAGCAGCGTAGACGAGGGTAGGACTTATGGCTACACCTTC CASSVDEGRTYGYTF TRBJ1-2 TRBV9 NA NA
TGTGCCAGCAGCCCACACAGGGGGCGAGGGAACACTGAAGCTTTCTTT CASSPHRGRGNTEAFF TRBJ1-1 TRBV7-2 TRBD1 NA
TGTGCCAGCTCACCGGGACAGGGGGCGTTCAACTACGAGCAGTACTTC CASSPGQGAFNYEQYF TRBJ2-7 TRBV18 TRBD1 NA
NA CASSLGTGGSGEQFF TRBJ2-1 TRBV27 NA NA
TGTGCCAGCTCACCCCCCAGTTCGGGGACAGGCAATGAAAAACTGTTTTTT CASSPPSSGTGNEKLFF TRBJ1-4 TRBV18 TRBD1 NA
TGCGCCAGCAGTTTCTTCAGCCAGGGTGGCCCAGATACGCAGTATTTT CASSFFSQGGPDTQYF TRBJ2-3 TRBV5-1 NA NA
TGCGCCAGCAGCTTGGCTCGTCTAGCGGGAGTTAGGGGGGAGACCCAGTACTTC CASSLARLAGVRGETQYF TRBJ2-5 TRBV5-1 TRBD2 NA
TGTGCCAGCTCACCTCCGGACAGGGACCGCTTGGATGCTTTCTTT CASSPPDRDRLDAFF TRBJ1-1 TRBV18 TRBD1 NA
TGTGCCAGCAGTAGGAGGGACGAAAAACTGTTTTTT CASSRRDEKLFF TRBJ1-4 TRBV28 NA NA
TGTGCCAGCAGTTACATGAGTGCGGGGTCTAATGAGCAGTTCTTC CASSYMSAGSNEQFF TRBJ2-1 TRBV6-6 NA NA
TGCAGCGTTGGTCGGTCCTCCTACAATGAGCAGTTCTTC CSVGRSSYNEQFF TRBJ2-1 TRBV29-1 NA NA
TGTGCCAGCTCACCAGGTCAGGGTGGTTCCTACGAGCAGTACTTC CASSPGQGGSYEQYF TRBJ2-7 TRBV18 NA NA
TGTGCCAGCAGCGTATCACCAGCAGATACGCAGTATTTT CASSVSPADTQYF TRBJ2-3 TRBV9 NA NA
TGTGCCAGCAGTTCCCAGAGAGACAGGGGGACTGAAGCTTTCTTT CASSSQRDRGTEAFF TRBJ1-1 TRBV27 TRBD1 NA
TGTGCCAGCAGCTTGGGCAGGGGAGAGACCCAGTACTTC CASSLGRGETQYF TRBJ2-5 TRBV5-5 NA NA
TGCAGCGTCTCCCGGACTAGCGGGAGGGAGACCCAGTACTTC CSVSRTSGRETQYF TRBJ2-5 TRBV29-1 TRBD2 NA
TGTGCCAGCAGGGCCGGGACATGGGTCTCTGGGGCCAACGTCCTGACTTTC CASRAGTWVSGANVLTF TRBJ2-6 TRBV2 NA NA
TGCGCCAGCAAGTTGGCTAGCGGGAGGGTAAACACCGGGGAGCTGTTTTTT CASKLASGRVNTGELFF TRBJ2-2 TRBV5-1 TRBD2 NA
TGCAGCGTTGAGGGATTAAAAGGAACAGATACGCAGTATTTT CSVEGLKGTDTQYF TRBJ2-3 TRBV29-1 NA NA
TGTGCCAGCAGAATTTGGAGTATAAAGGTTACTGAAGCTTTCTTT CASRIWSIKVTEAFF TRBJ1-1 TRBV28 NA NA
TGTGCCAGCAGCCCCGGGACAGCTATGAACACTGAAGCTTTCTTT CASSPGTAMNTEAFF TRBJ1-1 TRBV7-9 TRBD1 few
TGCGCCAGCAGCCTTCGGGCAGCCGTGAACACTGAAGCTTTCTTT CASSLRAAVNTEAFF TRBJ1-1 TRBV4-1 NA NA
TGTGCTAGTGGTTTAAGCGGGACGAAGAATGGCTACACCTTC CASGLSGTKNGYTF TRBJ1-2 TRBV12-5 NA NA
TGTGCCAGCAGCTTATTACGACAGGGGGCCCACAATGAGCAGTTCTTC CASSLLRQGAHNEQFF TRBJ2-1 TRBV5-4 TRBD1 NA
TGTGCCAGCAGCGCTCCGGGACAGGGTAACTATGGCTACACCTTC CASSAPGQGNYGYTF TRBJ1-2 TRBV9 TRBD1 NA
TGTGCCAGCAGCTCGGGACTAGACACCTCCTACAATGAGCAGTTCTTC CASSSGLDTSYNEQFF TRBJ2-1 TRBV11-2 TRBD2 NA
TGTGCCAGCAGCGCCGAGAGACAGGGAGTCGGGGAGCTGTTTTTT CASSAERQGVGELFF TRBJ2-2 TRBV7-2 TRBD1 NA
TGCGCCAGCAGCTTCCTAGCGGGAGGGTTCACAGATACGCAGTATTTT CASSFLAGGFTDTQYF TRBJ2-3 TRBV5-1 TRBD2 NA
TGTGCCAGCAGCTTTGTGGAATCCACTGAAGCTTTCTTT CASSFVESTEAFF TRBJ1-1 TRBV7-9 NA NA
TGTGCCAGCAGTGTTACAGGGGCTAACTATGGCTACACCTTC CASSVTGANYGYTF TRBJ1-2 TRBV2 TRBD1 NA
TGTGCCAGTAGTATCTCTTACGGGTCTAGCAATCAGCCCCAGCATTTT CASSISYGSSNQPQHF TRBJ1-5 TRBV19 NA once
TGTGCCAGCAGTTCCCTTACCAGCGGGAGTGGGTACAATGAGCAGTTCTTC CASSSLTSGSGYNEQFF TRBJ2-1 TRBV27 TRBD2 NA
TGTGCCAGCAGCTTAAGGGACAGCCCGTACTACGAGCAGTACTTC CASSLRDSPYYEQYF TRBJ2-7 TRBV11-2 TRBD1 NA
TGTGCCAGCAGTCCCCGGGACAGGGGCCACAATGAGCAGTTCTTC CASSPRDRGHNEQFF TRBJ2-1 TRBV6-1 TRBD1 NA
TGCGCCAGCAGCTCCACCTCCGGGACAACGAACACTGAAGCTTTCTTT CASSSTSGTTNTEAFF TRBJ1-1 TRBV5-1 NA NA
TGTGCCAGCAGCAAAGCTGGGGCAGAGACCCAGTACTTC CASSKAGAETQYF TRBJ2-5 TRBV28 NA NA
TGTGCCAGCAGGAGGCTAGCGGGAGTAACTCCGGATACGCAGTATTTT CASRRLAGVTPDTQYF TRBJ2-3 TRBV2 TRBD2 NA
TGTGCCAGCAGTTACAAGGGGGGGCAGTACTTC CASSYKGGQYF TRBJ2-7 TRBV6-5 NA NA
TGCGCCAGCTCCTCCGGGACAGGGGGCACCGGGGAGCTGTTTTTT CASSSGTGGTGELFF TRBJ2-2 TRBV5-1 TRBD1 NA
TGTGCCAGTAGTAAGGGCGGGACCATTAGCGGCTACACCTTC CASSKGGTISGYTF TRBJ1-2 TRBV19 NA NA
TGTGCCTGGAGTGTACTTCCAGATACGCAGTATTTT CAWSVLPDTQYF TRBJ2-3 TRBV30 NA NA
TGTGCCAGCAGCGTAGAGGGATGGGGAAACGTGGATACGCAGTATTTT CASSVEGWGNVDTQYF TRBJ2-3 TRBV9 NA NA
TGTGCCAGCAGTATGAGAGGTGGGAGGGCTAGCGGGAGAGAGACCCAGTACTTC CASSMRGGRASGRETQYF TRBJ2-5 TRBV27 TRBD2 once
TGTGCCAGTGATACCGGGACAGGGGGCGGCTACACCTTC CASDTGTGGGYTF TRBJ1-2 TRBV6-6 TRBD1 NA
TGCGCCAGCAGCCCGGGCGGCGACGGCCAGGAGACCCAGTACTTC CASSPGGDGQETQYF TRBJ2-5 TRBV5-1 NA NA
TGCGCCAGCAGCCAAGATAAGGGACTAGCGGACTACAATGAGCAGTTCTTC CASSQDKGLADYNEQFF TRBJ2-1 TRBV4-1 TRBD2 NA
TGTGCCAGCAGCCCAAGCGGCGTAGCGAACACCGGGGAGCTGTTTTTT CASSPSGVANTGELFF TRBJ2-2 TRBV28 NA NA
TGTGCCAGCAGCTCCGGGATTGGGGGGAGGAGCGGCGAGCAGTACTTC CASSSGIGGRSGEQYF TRBJ2-7 TRBV7-7 NA NA
TGTGCCAGCAGACCTCCGACAGGGGGCTGGAGAGAGACCCAGTACTTC CASRPPTGGWRETQYF TRBJ2-5 TRBV2 TRBD1 NA
TGTGCCAGCAGCCAGCTAAGGAATAGCTCCTACAATGAGCAGTTCTTC CASSQLRNSSYNEQFF TRBJ2-1 TRBV21-1 NA NA